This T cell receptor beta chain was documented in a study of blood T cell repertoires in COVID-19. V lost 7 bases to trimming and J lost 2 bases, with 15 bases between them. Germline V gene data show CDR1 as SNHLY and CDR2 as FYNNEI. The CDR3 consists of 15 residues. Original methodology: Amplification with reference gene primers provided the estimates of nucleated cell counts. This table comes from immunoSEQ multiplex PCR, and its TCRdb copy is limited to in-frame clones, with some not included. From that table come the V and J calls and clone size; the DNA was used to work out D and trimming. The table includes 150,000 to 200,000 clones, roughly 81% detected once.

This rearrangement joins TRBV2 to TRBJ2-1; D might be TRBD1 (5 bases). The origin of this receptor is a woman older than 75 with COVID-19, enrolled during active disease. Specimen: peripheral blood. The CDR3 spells CASNSVQATYNEQFF. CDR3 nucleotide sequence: TGTGCCAGCAACAGCGTACAGGCAACCTACAATGAGCAGTTCTTC.